There are a few counts of the clone carrying this TCR beta chain. What it binds is not known. One end of the junction is discordant with germline, which a read error may explain. The data belong to a study of T cells in Graves' hyperthyroidism and ophthalmopathy. Overall study findings and caveats: Ophthalmopathy onset followed model prediction by a median around 6.9 months.

The CDR3 is 14 residues long. Germline V gene lookup returns CDR1 MNHEY and CDR2 SVGEGT. Regions amplified from RNA transcripts were the TCR beta CDR3 regions. The HTBI primer set was used in a first-round RT-PCR of the TCR CDR3. One entry per CDR3 protein results from TCRdb running MiXCR on the multiplex PCR reads. The sample records some 490,000 distinct CDR3 sequences, approximately 23% being singletons. This rearrangement joins TRBV6-2 or TRBV6-3 to TRBJ2-3, with D maybe TRBD2 (5 bases). The clonotype was recovered from a woman in her seventies with Graves' ophthalmopathy. Sequencing was carried out using blood. This chain's CDR3 is CAGRKTGITDTQYF. The CDR3 nucleotides are TGTGCCGGCAGAAAAACCGGGATCACAGATACGCAGTATTTT.